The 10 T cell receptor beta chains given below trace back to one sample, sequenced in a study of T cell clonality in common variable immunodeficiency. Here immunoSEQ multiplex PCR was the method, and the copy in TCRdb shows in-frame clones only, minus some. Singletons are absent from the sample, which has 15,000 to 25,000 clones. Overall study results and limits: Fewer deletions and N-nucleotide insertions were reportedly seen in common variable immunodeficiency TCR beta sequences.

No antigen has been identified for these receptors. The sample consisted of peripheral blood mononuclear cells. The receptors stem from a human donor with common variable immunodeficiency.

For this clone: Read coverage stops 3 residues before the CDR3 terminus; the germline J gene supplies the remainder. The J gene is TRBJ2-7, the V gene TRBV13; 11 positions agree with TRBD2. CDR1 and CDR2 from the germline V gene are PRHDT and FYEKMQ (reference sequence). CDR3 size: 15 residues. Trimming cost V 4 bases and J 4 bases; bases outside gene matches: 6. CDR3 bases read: TGTGCCAGCAGCTCTAGCGGGAGGAGCCCATACGAG. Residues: CASSSSGRSPYE. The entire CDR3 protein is CASSSSGRSPYEQYF. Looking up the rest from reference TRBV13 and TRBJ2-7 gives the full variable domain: AAGVIQSPRHLIKEKRETATLKCYPIPRHDTVYWYQQGPGQDPQFLISFYEKMQSDKGSIPDRFSAQQFSDYHSELNMSSLELGDSALYFCASSSSGRSPYEQYFGPGTRLTVT.

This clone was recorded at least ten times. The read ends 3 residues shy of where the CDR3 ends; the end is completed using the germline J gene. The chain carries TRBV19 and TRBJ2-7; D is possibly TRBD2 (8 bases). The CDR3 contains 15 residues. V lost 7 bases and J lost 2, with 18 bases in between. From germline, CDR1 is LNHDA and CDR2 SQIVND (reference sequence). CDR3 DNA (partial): TGTGCCAGTACCCCCGGGAGGGGGCCGCCCTACGAG. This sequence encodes CASTPGRGPPYE. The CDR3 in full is CASTPGRGPPYEQYF.

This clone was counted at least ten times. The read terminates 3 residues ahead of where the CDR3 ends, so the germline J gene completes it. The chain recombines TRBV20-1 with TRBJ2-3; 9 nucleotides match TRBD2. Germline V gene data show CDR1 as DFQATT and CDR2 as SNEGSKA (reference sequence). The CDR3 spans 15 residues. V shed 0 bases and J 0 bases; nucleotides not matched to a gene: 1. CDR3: CSARDLAGSTDTQYF. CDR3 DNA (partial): TGCAGTGCTAGAGACCTAGCGGGAAGCACAGATACG.

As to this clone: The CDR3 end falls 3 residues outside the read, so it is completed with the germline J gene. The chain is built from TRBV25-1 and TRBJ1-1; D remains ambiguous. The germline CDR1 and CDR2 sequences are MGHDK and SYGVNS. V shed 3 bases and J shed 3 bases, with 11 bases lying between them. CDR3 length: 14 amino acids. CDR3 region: CASSDSGSYTEAFF. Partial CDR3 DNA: TGTGCCAGCAGTGATAGCGGCAGCTACACTGAA. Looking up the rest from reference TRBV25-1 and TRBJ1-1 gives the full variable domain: EADIYQTPRYLVIGTGKKITLECSQTMGHDKMYWYQQDPGMELHLIHYSYGVNSTEKGDLSSESTVSRIRTEHFPLTLESARPSHTSQYLCASSDSGSYTEAFFGQGTRLTVV.

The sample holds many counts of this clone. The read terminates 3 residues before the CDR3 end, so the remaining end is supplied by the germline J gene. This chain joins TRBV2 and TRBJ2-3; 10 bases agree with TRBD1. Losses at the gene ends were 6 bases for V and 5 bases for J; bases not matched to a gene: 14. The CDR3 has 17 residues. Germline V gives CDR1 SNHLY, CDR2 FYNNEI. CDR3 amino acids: CASRWTGGLKGEDTQYF. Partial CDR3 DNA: TGTGCCAGCAGGTGGACAGGGGGTCTGAAAGGGGAAGATACG.

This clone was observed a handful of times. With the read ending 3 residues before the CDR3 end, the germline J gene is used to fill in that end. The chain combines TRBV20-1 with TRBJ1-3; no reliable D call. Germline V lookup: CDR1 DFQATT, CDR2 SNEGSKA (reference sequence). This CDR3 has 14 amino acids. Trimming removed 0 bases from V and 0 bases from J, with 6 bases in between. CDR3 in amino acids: CSARDQGSGNTIYF. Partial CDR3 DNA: TGCAGTGCTAGAGATCAAGGCTCTGGAAACACC.

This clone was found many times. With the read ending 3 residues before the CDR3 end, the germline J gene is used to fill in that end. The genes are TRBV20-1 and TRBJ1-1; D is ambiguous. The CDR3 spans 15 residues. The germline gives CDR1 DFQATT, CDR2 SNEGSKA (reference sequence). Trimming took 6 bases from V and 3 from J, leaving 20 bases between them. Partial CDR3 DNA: TGCAGTGCACGAATGTCGGGGTTTAGCGACACTGAA. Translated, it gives CSARMSGFSDTE. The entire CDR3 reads CSARMSGFSDTEAFF.

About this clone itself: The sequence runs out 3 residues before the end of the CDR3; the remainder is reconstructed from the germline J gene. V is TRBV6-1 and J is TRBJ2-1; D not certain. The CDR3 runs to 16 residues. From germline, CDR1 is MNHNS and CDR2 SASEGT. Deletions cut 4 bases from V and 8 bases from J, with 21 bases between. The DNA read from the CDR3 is TGTGCCAGCAGTGCCCTTCGTACGGGTCTTCAATATGAG. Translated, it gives CASSALRTGLQYE. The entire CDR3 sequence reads CASSALRTGLQYEQFF.

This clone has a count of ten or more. CDR3 residues: CASSPLRTSGYANTGELFF. The DNA read from the CDR3 is TGTGCCAGCTCACCGCTTAGGACTAGCGGTTACGCGAACACCGGGGAG. This chain connects TRBV18 to TRBJ2-2, with 10 bases lining up with TRBD2. The read terminates 3 residues before the CDR3 end, so the remaining end is supplied by the germline J gene. The CDR3 runs to 19 residues. J gave up 0 bases and V 3 bases, and 10 bases lay outside the gene matches. From germline, CDR1 is KGHSH and CDR2 LQKENI.

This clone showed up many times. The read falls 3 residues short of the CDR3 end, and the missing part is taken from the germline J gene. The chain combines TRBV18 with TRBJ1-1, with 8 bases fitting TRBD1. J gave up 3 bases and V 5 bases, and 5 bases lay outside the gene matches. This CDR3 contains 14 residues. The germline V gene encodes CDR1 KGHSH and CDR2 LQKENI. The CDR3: CASSAGGEDTEAFF. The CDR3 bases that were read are TGTGCCAGCTCAGCAGGGGGCGAGGACACTGAA.